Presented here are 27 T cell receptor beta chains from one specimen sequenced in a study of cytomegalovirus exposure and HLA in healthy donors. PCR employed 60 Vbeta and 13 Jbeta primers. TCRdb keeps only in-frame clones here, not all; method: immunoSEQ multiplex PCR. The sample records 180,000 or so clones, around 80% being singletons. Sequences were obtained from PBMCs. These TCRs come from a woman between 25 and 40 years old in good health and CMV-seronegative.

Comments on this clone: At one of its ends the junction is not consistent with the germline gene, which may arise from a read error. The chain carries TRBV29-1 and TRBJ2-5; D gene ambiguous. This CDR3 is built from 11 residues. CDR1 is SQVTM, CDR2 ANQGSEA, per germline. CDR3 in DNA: TGCAGCGTGGAAGCCGGAGAGACCCAGTACTTC. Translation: CSVEAGETQYF.

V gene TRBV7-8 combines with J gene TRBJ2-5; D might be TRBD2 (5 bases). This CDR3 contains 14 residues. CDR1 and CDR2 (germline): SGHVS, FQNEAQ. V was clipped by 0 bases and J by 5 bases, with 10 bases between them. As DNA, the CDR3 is TGTGCCAGCAGCTTAGCGCTAGCCCAGGAGACCCAGTACTTC. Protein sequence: CASSLALAQETQYF.

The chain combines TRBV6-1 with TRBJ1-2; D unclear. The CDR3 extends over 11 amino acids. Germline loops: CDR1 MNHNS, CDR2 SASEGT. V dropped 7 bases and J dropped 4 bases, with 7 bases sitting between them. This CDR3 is CASTGIYGYTF. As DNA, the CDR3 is TGTGCCAGCACCGGGATCTATGGCTACACCTTC.

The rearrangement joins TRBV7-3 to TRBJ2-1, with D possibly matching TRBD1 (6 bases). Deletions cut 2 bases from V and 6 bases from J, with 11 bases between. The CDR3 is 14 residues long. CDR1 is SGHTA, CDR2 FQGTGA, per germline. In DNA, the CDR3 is TGTGCCAGCAGCTTACAGGCAGGGGCCAATGAGCAGTTCTTC. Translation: CASSLQAGANEQFF.

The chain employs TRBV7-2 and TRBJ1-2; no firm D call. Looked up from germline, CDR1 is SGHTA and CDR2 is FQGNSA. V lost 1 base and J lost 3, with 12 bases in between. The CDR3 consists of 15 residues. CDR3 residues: CASSLGFGVDYGYTF. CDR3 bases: TGTGCCAGCAGCTTAGGGTTCGGGGTAGACTATGGCTACACCTTC.

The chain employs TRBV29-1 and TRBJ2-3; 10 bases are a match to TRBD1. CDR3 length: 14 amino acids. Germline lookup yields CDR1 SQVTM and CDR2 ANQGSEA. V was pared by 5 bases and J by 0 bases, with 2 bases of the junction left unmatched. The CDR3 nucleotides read TGCAGCGTTCGACAGGGGGCCAGCACAGATACGCAGTATTTT. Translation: CSVRQGASTDTQYF.

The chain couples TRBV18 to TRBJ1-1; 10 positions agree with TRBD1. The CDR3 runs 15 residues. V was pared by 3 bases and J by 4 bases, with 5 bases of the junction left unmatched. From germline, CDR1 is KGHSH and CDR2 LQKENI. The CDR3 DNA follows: TGTGCCAGCTCACCCCGGGGGACAGGGGTCACTGAAGCTTTCTTT. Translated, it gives CASSPRGTGVTEAFF.

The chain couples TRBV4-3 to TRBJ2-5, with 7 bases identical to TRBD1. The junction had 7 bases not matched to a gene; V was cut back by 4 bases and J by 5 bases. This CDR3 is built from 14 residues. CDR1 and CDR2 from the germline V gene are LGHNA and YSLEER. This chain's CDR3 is CASSRLQGSETQYF. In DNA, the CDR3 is TGCGCCAGCAGCCGATTACAGGGGAGCGAGACCCAGTACTTC.

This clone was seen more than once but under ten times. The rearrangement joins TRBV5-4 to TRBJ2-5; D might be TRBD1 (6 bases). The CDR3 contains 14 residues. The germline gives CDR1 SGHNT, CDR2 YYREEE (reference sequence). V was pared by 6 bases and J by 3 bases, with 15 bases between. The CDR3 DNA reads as TGTGCCAGCACCCAAACAGGGTCCGAAGAGACCCAGTACTTC. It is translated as CASTQTGSEETQYF.

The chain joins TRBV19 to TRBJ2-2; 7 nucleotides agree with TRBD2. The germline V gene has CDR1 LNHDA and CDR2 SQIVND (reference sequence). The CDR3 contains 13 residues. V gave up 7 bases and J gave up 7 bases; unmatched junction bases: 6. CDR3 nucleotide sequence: TGTGCCAGTACCCTAGGGAGGGTCGGGGAGCTGTTTTTT. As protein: CASTLGRVGELFF.

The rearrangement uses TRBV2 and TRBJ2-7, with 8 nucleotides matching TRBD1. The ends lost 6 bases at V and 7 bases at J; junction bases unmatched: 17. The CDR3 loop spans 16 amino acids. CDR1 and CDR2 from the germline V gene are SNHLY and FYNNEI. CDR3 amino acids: CASSNHRDRILMEQYF. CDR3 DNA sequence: TGTGCCAGCAGCAACCATCGGGACAGGATCCTGATGGAGCAGTACTTC.

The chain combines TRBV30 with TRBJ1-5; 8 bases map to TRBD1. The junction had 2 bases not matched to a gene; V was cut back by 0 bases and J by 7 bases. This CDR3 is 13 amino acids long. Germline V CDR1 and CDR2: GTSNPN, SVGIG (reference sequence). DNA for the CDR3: TGTGCCTGGAGTGTACCAGGGGGCCAGCCCCAGCATTTT. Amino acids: CAWSVPGGQPQHF. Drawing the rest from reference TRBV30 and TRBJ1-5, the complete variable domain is SQTIHQWPATLVQPVGSPLSLECTVEGTSNPNLYWYRQAAGRGLQLLFYSVGIGQISSEVPQNLSASRPQDRQFILSSKKLLLSDSGFYLCAWSVPGGQPQHFGDGTRLSIL.

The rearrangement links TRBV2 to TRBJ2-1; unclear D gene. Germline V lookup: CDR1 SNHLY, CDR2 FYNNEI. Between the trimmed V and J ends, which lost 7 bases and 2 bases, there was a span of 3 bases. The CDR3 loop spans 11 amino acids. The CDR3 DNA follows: TGTGCCAGCACTGCCTACAATGAGCAGTTCTTC. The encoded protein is CASTAYNEQFF.

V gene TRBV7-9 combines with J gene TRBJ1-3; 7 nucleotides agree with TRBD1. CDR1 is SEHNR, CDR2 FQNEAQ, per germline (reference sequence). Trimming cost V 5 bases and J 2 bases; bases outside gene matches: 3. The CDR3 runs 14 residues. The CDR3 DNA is TGTGCCAGCAGCGTCGGGACAGCTGGAAACACCATATATTTT. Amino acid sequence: CASSVGTAGNTIYF.

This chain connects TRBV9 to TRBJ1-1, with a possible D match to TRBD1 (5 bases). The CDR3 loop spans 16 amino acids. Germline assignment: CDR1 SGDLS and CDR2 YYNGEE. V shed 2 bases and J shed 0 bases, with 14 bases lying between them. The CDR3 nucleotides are TGTGCCAGCAGCGTCGGATTCGACAGAGTGAACACTGAAGCTTTCTTT. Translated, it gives CASSVGFDRVNTEAFF. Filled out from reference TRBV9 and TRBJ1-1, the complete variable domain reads DSGVTQTPKHLITATGQRVTLRCSPRSGDLSVYWYQQSLDQGLQFLIQYYNGEERAKGNILERFSAQQFPDLHSELNLSSLELGDSALYFCASSVGFDRVNTEAFFGQGTRLTVV.

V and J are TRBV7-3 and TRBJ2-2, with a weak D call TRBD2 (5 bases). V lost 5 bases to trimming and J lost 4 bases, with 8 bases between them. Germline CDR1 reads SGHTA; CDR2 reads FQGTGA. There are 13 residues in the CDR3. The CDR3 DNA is TGTGCCAGCAGCCCGGGATTCACCGGGGAGCTGTTTTTT. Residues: CASSPGFTGELFF.

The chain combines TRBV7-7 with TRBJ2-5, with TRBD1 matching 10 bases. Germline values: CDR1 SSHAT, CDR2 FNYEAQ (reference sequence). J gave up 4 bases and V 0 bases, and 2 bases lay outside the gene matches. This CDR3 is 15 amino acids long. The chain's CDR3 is CASSLAGTGVETQYF. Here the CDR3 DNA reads TGTGCCAGCAGCTTAGCGGGGACAGGGGTAGAGACCCAGTACTTC. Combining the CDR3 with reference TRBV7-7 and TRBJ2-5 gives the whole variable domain GAGVSQSPRYKVTKRGQDVTLRCDPISSHATLYWYQQALGQGPEFLTYFNYEAQPDKSGLPSDRFSAERPEGSISTLTIQRTEQRDSAMYRCASSLAGTGVETQYFGPGTRLLVL.

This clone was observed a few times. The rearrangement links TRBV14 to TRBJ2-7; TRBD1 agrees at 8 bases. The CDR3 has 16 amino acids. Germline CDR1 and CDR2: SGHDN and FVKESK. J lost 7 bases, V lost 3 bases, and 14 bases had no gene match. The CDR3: CASSQARDRRLGEQYF. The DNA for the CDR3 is TGTGCCAGCAGCCAGGCTCGGGACAGGCGGTTGGGTGAGCAGTACTTC. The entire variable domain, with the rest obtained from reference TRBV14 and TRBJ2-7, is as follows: EAGVTQFPSHSVIEKGQTVTLRCDPISGHDNLYWYRRVMGKEIKFLLHFVKESKQDESGMPNNRFLAERTGGTYSTLKVQPAELEDSGVYFCASSQARDRRLGEQYFGPGTRLTVT.

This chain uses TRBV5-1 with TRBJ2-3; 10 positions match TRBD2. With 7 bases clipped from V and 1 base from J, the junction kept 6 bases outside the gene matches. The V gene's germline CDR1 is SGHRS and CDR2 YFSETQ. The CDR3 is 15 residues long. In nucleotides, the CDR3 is TGCGCCAGCTCCAGCGGGGGGGCCGGCACAGATACGCAGTATTTT. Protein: CASSSGGAGTDTQYF. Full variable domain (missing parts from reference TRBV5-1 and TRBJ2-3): KAGVTQTPRYLIKTRGQQVTLSCSPISGHRSVSWYQQTPGQGLQFLFEYFSETQRNKGNFPGRFSGRQFSNSRSEMNVSTLELGDSALYLCASSSGGAGTDTQYFGPGTRLTVL.

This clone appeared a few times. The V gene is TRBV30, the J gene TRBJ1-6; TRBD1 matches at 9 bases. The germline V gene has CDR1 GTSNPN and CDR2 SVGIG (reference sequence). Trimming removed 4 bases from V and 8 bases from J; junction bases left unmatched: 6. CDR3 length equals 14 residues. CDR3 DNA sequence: TGTGCCTGGACCCCGGACAGGGGTTATTCACCCCTCCACTTT. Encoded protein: CAWTPDRGYSPLHF.

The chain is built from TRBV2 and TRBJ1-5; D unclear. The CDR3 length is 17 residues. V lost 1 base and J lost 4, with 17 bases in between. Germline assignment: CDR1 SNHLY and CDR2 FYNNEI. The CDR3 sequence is CASSEDGLGGFNQPQHF. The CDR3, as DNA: TGTGCCAGCAGTGAAGACGGGCTCGGCGGGTTTAATCAGCCCCAGCATTTT.

The CDR3 is CASKGGRCQYF. In DNA form, the CDR3 reads TGCGCCAGCAAGGGGGGGCGGTGTCAGTACTTC. The chain joins TRBV10-1 to TRBJ2-7, with D perhaps TRBD2 (7 bases). This CDR3 comprises 11 residues. Trimming took off 7 bases at V and 10 bases at J, with 14 bases between the two ends. Germline values: CDR1 WNHNN, CDR2 SYGVQD (reference sequence).

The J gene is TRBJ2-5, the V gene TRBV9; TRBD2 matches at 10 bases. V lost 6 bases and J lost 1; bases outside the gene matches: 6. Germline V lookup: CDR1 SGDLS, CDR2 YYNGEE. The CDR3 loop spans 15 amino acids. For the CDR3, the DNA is TGTGCCAGCACCCTTAGCGGGGGGTCCCAAGAGACCCAGTACTTC. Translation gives CASTLSGGSQETQYF.

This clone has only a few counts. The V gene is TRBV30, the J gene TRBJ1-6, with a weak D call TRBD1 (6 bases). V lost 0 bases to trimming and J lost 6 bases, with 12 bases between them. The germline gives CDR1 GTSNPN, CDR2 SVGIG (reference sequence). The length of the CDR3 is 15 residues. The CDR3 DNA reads TGTGCCTGGAGTGTACAGGGAGGGAGTAATTCACCCCTCCACTTT. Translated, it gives CAWSVQGGSNSPLHF.

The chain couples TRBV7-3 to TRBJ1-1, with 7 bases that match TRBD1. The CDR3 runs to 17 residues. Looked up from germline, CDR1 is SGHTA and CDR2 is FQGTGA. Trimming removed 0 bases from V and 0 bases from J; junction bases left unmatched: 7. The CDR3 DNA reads TGTGCCAGCAGCTTAACTTGGACAGGACTTATGAACACTGAAGCTTTCTTT. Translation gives CASSLTWTGLMNTEAFF.

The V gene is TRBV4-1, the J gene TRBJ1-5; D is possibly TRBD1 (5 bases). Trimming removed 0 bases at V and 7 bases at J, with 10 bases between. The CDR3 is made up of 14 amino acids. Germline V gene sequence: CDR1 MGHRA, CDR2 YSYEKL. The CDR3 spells CASSQDGADQPQHF. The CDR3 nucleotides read TGCGCCAGCAGCCAAGATGGGGCAGACCAGCCCCAGCATTTT.

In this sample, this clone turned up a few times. In nucleotides, the CDR3 is TGCGCCAGCAGCTTGGGGTCAGGGATTAGCAATCAGCCCCAGCATTTT. This sequence encodes CASSLGSGISNQPQHF. The J gene is TRBJ1-5, the V gene TRBV5-1; TRBD1 is a possible D gene (5 bases). V was pared by 0 bases and J by 0 bases, with 10 bases between. The CDR3 extends over 16 amino acids. From germline, CDR1 is SGHRS and CDR2 YFSETQ.